This is a list of T cell receptor beta chains from one sample in a study of blood T cell repertoires in COVID-19. Sequenced by immunoSEQ multiplex PCR; TCRdb stores in-frame clones only, minus some. The sample contains 250,000 to 400,000 clones, approximately 87% of which appear only once. Specimen: peripheral blood. These receptor sequences come from a woman in her twenties or thirties with COVID-19, enrolled during active disease. Each CDR3 is given with its conserved first and last residue. D genes are given only for firm matches. For some rows the clone size is stated as once, few or many, or as a class when expanded; others skip it.

v_call: TRBV19
clone_size: .
j_call: TRBJ2-5
d_call: TRBD2
cdr3_aa: CASSTPGLGGETQYF
cdr3_nt: TGTGCCAGTAGTACCCCAGGACTAGGAGGAGAGACCCAGTACTTC

v_call: TRBV11-2
clone_size: .
j_call: TRBJ2-1
d_call: .
cdr3_aa: CASSLLAGLTSSYNEQFF
cdr3_nt: TGTGCCAGCAGCCTACTAGCAGGACTAACTTCGAGCTACAATGAGCAGTTCTTC

v_call: TRBV5-8
clone_size: few
j_call: TRBJ1-6
d_call: TRBD1
cdr3_aa: CASSPQGQGSSPLHF
cdr3_nt: TGTGCCAGCAGCCCTCAGGGACAGGGGAGTTCACCCCTCCACTTT

v_call: TRBV2
clone_size: .
j_call: TRBJ2-1
d_call: TRBD2
cdr3_aa: CASTKRGIKQFF
cdr3_nt: TGTGCCAGCACCAAGCGGGGAATTAAGCAGTTCTTC

v_call: TRBV5-1
clone_size: .
j_call: TRBJ2-3
d_call: .
cdr3_aa: CASSLGLGQGDTQYF
cdr3_nt: TGCGCCAGCAGCTTGGGACTGGGACAAGGTGATACGCAGTATTTT

v_call: TRBV18
clone_size: .
j_call: TRBJ1-1
d_call: .
cdr3_aa: CASSPSAQENTEAFF
cdr3_nt: TGTGCCAGCTCACCATCCGCACAGGAAAACACTGAAGCTTTCTTT

v_call: TRBV28
clone_size: .
j_call: TRBJ2-7
d_call: .
cdr3_aa: CASSPTREWNEQYF
cdr3_nt: TGTGCCAGCAGCCCCACTAGGGAGTGGAACGAGCAGTACTTC

v_call: TRBV5-1
clone_size: .
j_call: TRBJ1-2
d_call: .
cdr3_aa: CASSLAVWERNYGYTF
cdr3_nt: TGCGCCAGCAGCTTGGCCGTCTGGGAGAGGAACTATGGCTACACCTTC

v_call: TRBV27
clone_size: .
j_call: TRBJ2-5
d_call: TRBD1
cdr3_aa: CASSLMGQGIGETQYF
cdr3_nt: TGTGCCAGCAGCCTTATGGGACAGGGTATCGGAGAGACCCAGTACTTC

v_call: TRBV12-3/TRBV12-4
clone_size: .
j_call: TRBJ1-2
d_call: TRBD1
cdr3_aa: CASRTGQAGSYTF
cdr3_nt: TGTGCCAGCAGGACAGGACAGGCCGGGAGCTACACCTTC

v_call: TRBV7-9
clone_size: .
j_call: TRBJ2-1
d_call: TRBD2
cdr3_aa: CASSLVSLAGARNEQFF
cdr3_nt: TGTGCCAGCAGCTTAGTATCACTAGCGGGAGCTCGGAATGAGCAGTTCTTC

v_call: TRBV24-1
clone_size: .
j_call: TRBJ2-3
d_call: TRBD2
cdr3_aa: CATSAGTSQSTDTQYF
cdr3_nt: TGTGCCACCAGTGCCGGGACTAGCCAAAGCACAGATACGCAGTATTTT

v_call: TRBV6-1
clone_size: .
j_call: TRBJ2-1
d_call: TRBD2
cdr3_aa: CASMGGSDEQFF
cdr3_nt: TGTGCCAGCATGGGCGGGAGCGATGAGCAGTTCTTC

v_call: TRBV19
clone_size: once
j_call: TRBJ1-5
d_call: .
cdr3_aa: CASTSEQTNQPQHF
cdr3_nt: TGTGCCAGTACCTCTGAGCAAACCAATCAGCCCCAGCATTTT

v_call: TRBV10-1
clone_size: .
j_call: TRBJ2-3
d_call: TRBD2
cdr3_aa: CASSDHVAGATDTQYF
cdr3_nt: TGCGCCAGCAGTGACCACGTAGCGGGGGCCACAGATACGCAGTATTTT

v_call: TRBV27
clone_size: .
j_call: TRBJ2-1
d_call: TRBD2
cdr3_aa: CASIETSGSYNEQFF
cdr3_nt: TGTGCCAGCATTGAGACTAGCGGGAGTTACAATGAGCAGTTCTTC

v_call: TRBV29-1
clone_size: .
j_call: TRBJ1-6
d_call: TRBD1
cdr3_aa: CSAGQGSGSPLHF
cdr3_nt: TGCAGCGCCGGACAGGGAAGCGGTTCACCCCTCCACTTT

v_call: TRBV19
clone_size: .
j_call: TRBJ1-5
d_call: TRBD1
cdr3_aa: CASSPGTGGGNQPQHF
cdr3_nt: TGTGCCAGTAGTCCCGGGACAGGGGGCGGCAATCAGCCCCAGCATTTT

v_call: TRBV5-5
clone_size: .
j_call: TRBJ1-2
d_call: TRBD1
cdr3_aa: CASSSRDRGHTF
cdr3_nt: TGTGCCAGCAGCTCCCGGGACAGGGGGCACACCTTC

v_call: TRBV5-4
clone_size: .
j_call: TRBJ2-1
d_call: .
cdr3_aa: CASSLSTSYNEQFF
cdr3_nt: TGTGCCAGCAGCTTGTCGACTAGCTACAATGAGCAGTTCTTC

v_call: TRBV9
clone_size: .
j_call: TRBJ2-7
d_call: TRBD1
cdr3_aa: CASSPPGQGSYEQYF
cdr3_nt: TGTGCCAGCAGCCCACCAGGACAGGGCTCCTACGAGCAGTACTTC

v_call: TRBV11-2
clone_size: once
j_call: TRBJ2-5
d_call: TRBD2
cdr3_aa: CASSLMGLEETQYF
cdr3_nt: TGTGCCAGCAGCTTAATGGGACTAGAAGAGACCCAGTACTTC

v_call: TRBV5-4
clone_size: .
j_call: TRBJ2-7
d_call: .
cdr3_aa: CASSFGIANYEQYF
cdr3_nt: TGTGCCAGCAGCTTTGGTATAGCCAACTACGAGCAGTACTTC

v_call: TRBV19
clone_size: .
j_call: TRBJ2-1
d_call: TRBD2
cdr3_aa: CASSILAGDNEQFF
cdr3_nt: TGTGCCAGTAGTATACTAGCGGGAGACAATGAGCAGTTCTTC

v_call: TRBV18
clone_size: once
j_call: TRBJ1-2
d_call: TRBD1
cdr3_aa: CASSPQRGATGTGAFGYTF
cdr3_nt: TGTGCCAGCTCACCTCAACGCGGGGCCACCGGGACAGGGGCTTTTGGCTACACCTTC